These 27 T cell receptor beta chains share one sample of origin, sequenced in a study of T cell responses to AZD1222 COVID-19 vaccine. The assay was immunoSEQ multiplex PCR, and TCRdb's table has in-frame clones only and misses some. The data contain 200,000 or so clones, around 88% of them singletons. The sequenced sample was peripheral blood, obtained on day 0 of AZD1222 vaccination. These receptor sequences come from an adult in good health.

The chain carries TRBV10-3 and TRBJ2-3; no firm D call. Germline assignment: CDR1 ENHRY and CDR2 SYGVKD. CDR3 size: 14 residues. V was pared by 0 bases and J by 4 bases, with 8 bases between. The CDR3 protein is CAISESLFADTQYF. The CDR3 nucleotides are TGTGCCATCAGTGAGTCGCTATTCGCAGATACGCAGTATTTT.

This clone was recorded a few times. V usage is TRBV5-6 and J usage is TRBJ1-5; no clear D. Deletions cut 0 bases from V and 8 bases from J, with 12 bases between. Germline CDR1 is SGHDT and CDR2 is YYEEEE. This CDR3 region has 14 residues. CDR3 sequence (DNA): TGTGCCAGCAGCTTGGGACGGGGAGGAAAGCCCCAGCATTTT. It translates to CASSLGRGGKPQHF.

The CDR3 coding sequence is TGTGCCATCAGTAAAGACAGGGGAAACACTGAAGCTTTCTTT. This sequence encodes CAISKDRGNTEAFF. V is TRBV10-3 and J is TRBJ1-1; 8 bases match TRBD1. Looked up from germline, CDR1 is ENHRY and CDR2 is SYGVKD. Germline trimming cut 5 bases from V and 2 bases from J; bases unmatched to any gene: 4. The CDR3 is made up of 14 amino acids.

V usage is TRBV7-3 and J usage is TRBJ2-2; possible D gene TRBD2, 5 bases. CDR1 is SGHTA and CDR2 is FQGTGA in the germline V gene. The CDR3 length is 16 residues. V was pared by 9 bases and J by 8 bases, with 25 bases between. The CDR3 DNA is TGTGCCAGAATGGGTACTCGAGGGTTCCCGCGGGGGGAGCTGTTTTTT. Translating gives CARMGTRGFPRGELFF.

The V call is TRBV5-1, the J call TRBJ1-1; possible D gene TRBD1, 6 bases. Germline V CDR1 and CDR2: SGHRS, YFSETQ. V was trimmed by 2 bases and J by 5 bases, leaving 10 bases between them. The length of the CDR3 is 13 residues. CDR3 protein: CASSFAGETEAFF. The CDR3 region has the DNA TGCGCCAGCAGCTTTGCAGGGGAAACTGAAGCTTTCTTT.

In its sample, this clone was seen once. CDR3 sequence (DNA): TGCAGCGTTCGGGGGGGCGACACCTACGAGCAGTACTTC. It is translated as CSVRGGDTYEQYF. The genes are TRBV29-1 and TRBJ2-7, with TRBD2 matching over 8 bases. The CDR3 totals 13 residues. Per the germline V gene, CDR1 is SQVTM and CDR2 is ANQGSEA. Trimming at V came to 5 bases and at J to 2 bases, leaving 5 bases not matched to a gene.

The genes are TRBV7-6 and TRBJ2-7; the match to TRBD1 covers 8 bases. Germline V gene lookup returns CDR1 SGHVS and CDR2 FNYEAQ. The CDR3 spans 14 residues. V lost 5 bases to trimming and J lost 3 bases; unmatched junction nucleotides: 6. CDR3 in amino acids: CASSHDRGLYEQYF. The CDR3 coding sequence is TGTGCCAGCAGCCACGACAGGGGACTCTACGAGCAGTACTTC.

The V gene is TRBV7-6, the J gene TRBJ2-5; 8 positions match TRBD2. The CDR3 sequence is 15 residues long. V was clipped by 1 base and J by 2 bases; unmatched bases: 3. From germline, CDR1 is SGHVS and CDR2 FNYEAQ. CDR3 bases: TGTGCCAGCAGCTTAGGAACTAGCGGACAAGAGACCCAGTACTTC. It is translated as CASSLGTSGQETQYF.

V usage is TRBV11-3 and J usage is TRBJ2-7; D might be TRBD1 (6 bases). The CDR3 runs 14 residues. Germline V lookup: CDR1 SGHNT, CDR2 YENEEA. Trimming took off 5 bases at V and 6 bases at J, with 17 bases between the two ends. CDR3 in DNA: TGTGCCAGCAGCCGTCATACAGGGATTGGCGAGCAGTACTTC. It specifies CASSRHTGIGEQYF.

This chain links TRBV5-1 with TRBJ2-1, with a possible D match to TRBD2 (5 bases). This CDR3 has 15 amino acids. V shed 3 bases and J shed 0 bases, with 10 bases lying between them. Germline V gene data show CDR1 as SGHRS and CDR2 as YFSETQ. The CDR3 DNA reads TGCGCCAGCAGCTCGACTACTAGCTCCTACAATGAGCAGTTCTTC. It is translated as CASSSTTSSYNEQFF. Together with reference TRBV5-1 and TRBJ2-1, the CDR3 gives the full variable domain: KAGVTQTPRYLIKTRGQQVTLSCSPISGHRSVSWYQQTPGQGLQFLFEYFSETQRNKGNFPGRFSGRQFSNSRSEMNVSTLELGDSALYLCASSSTTSSYNEQFFGPGTRLTVL.

This clone has only one observation. CDR3 nucleotides: TGCGCCAGCAGCCAAGATTGGGGGGACTATGGCTACACCTTC. Residues: CASSQDWGDYGYTF. The chain uses TRBV4-3 and TRBJ1-2; D may be TRBD1 (5 bases). Germline-derived CDR1 and CDR2 are LGHNA and YSLEER. The length of the CDR3 is 14 residues. V was pared by 0 bases and J by 3 bases, with 8 bases between.

There are a few counts of this clone. J is TRBJ2-3 and V is TRBV13, with D uncertain. CDR1 and CDR2 from the germline V gene are PRHDT and FYEKMQ (reference sequence). Trimming cost V 7 bases and J 0 bases, with 11 bases left between them. This CDR3 has 14 amino acids. CDR3 residues: CASTRAPSTDTQYF. The CDR3 bases are TGTGCCAGCACCCGGGCCCCTAGCACAGATACGCAGTATTTT.

The rearrangement joins TRBV30 to TRBJ2-3, with 8 bases aligning to TRBD2. The CDR3 runs to 13 residues. V was pared by 3 bases and J by 2 bases, with 1 base of the junction left unmatched. Germline V gene data show CDR1 as GTSNPN and CDR2 as SVGIG (reference sequence). The CDR3: CAWSGGATDTQYF. The CDR3 DNA reads as TGTGCCTGGAGCGGGGGGGCCACAGATACGCAGTATTTT.

V usage is TRBV6-5 and J usage is TRBJ1-3; D is possibly TRBD1 (6 bases). The V gene lost 7 bases and the J gene lost 1 base, with 14 bases spanning the gap. The germline gives CDR1 MNHEY, CDR2 SVGAGI. This CDR3 contains 15 residues. The CDR3 loop is CASKTGTSSGNTIYF. CDR3 DNA sequence: TGTGCCAGCAAAACCGGGACATCTTCTGGAAACACCATATATTTT.

The chain joins TRBV6-5 to TRBJ1-2, with 7 bases aligning to TRBD1. Per the germline V gene, CDR1 is MNHEY and CDR2 is SVGAGI. CDR3 length: 15 residues. The V gene end was trimmed by 4 bases and the J gene end by 4 bases; junction bases not matched to a gene: 9. This CDR3 is CASSSEEQGFYGYTF. The CDR3 DNA follows: TGTGCCAGCAGTTCCGAAGAACAGGGGTTCTATGGCTACACCTTC.

J is TRBJ2-7 and V is TRBV23-1; D may correspond to TRBD1 or TRBD2 (7 bases each). TRBV23-1 is identified as an open reading frame with a role that is uncertain. The CDR3 is 15 residues long. Trimming took off 3 bases at V and 7 bases at J, with 19 bases between the two ends. CDR3 loop: CASSHNQGDYEEQYF. Written as DNA, the CDR3 is TGCGCCAGCAGTCACAACCAGGGGGACTACGAGGAGCAGTACTTC.

This clone was counted between two and nine times. The rearrangement joins TRBV10-3 to TRBJ1-3, with TRBD1 matching over 7 bases. Germline V gives CDR1 ENHRY, CDR2 SYGVKD. The CDR3 contains 15 residues. The J segment lost 6 bases and the V segment lost 1 base, leaving 6 bases of the junction unmatched. CDR3 nucleotides: TGTGCCATCAGTGAGTACAGGGGAGTTGAAAACACCATATATTTT. Its protein product is CAISEYRGVENTIYF.

The chain uses TRBV2 and TRBJ2-7; D remains ambiguous. Trimming left V 6 bases short and J 2 bases short, with 2 bases between. CDR1 is SNHLY and CDR2 is FYNNEI in the germline V gene. The CDR3 is 10 residues long. The CDR3 DNA sequence: TGTGCCAGCAGGACCTACGAGCAGTACTTC. Its translation is CASRTYEQYF.

This clone was picked up one time. This chain joins TRBV12-3 or TRBV12-4 and TRBJ1-1, with D unclear. The germline V and J ends were trimmed by 4 bases and 4 bases, with 4 bases remaining between them. The CDR3 runs 11 residues. The chain's CDR3 is CASSWLTEAFF. CDR3 sequence (DNA): TGTGCCAGCAGTTGGCTCACTGAAGCTTTCTTT.

This clone was detected only once. V is TRBV7-7 and J is TRBJ2-3; D might be TRBD2 (6 bases). There are 16 residues in the CDR3. CDR1 SSHAT and CDR2 FNYEAQ come from the germline V gene (reference sequence). Trimming left V 4 bases short and J 5 bases short, with 19 bases between. The DNA of the CDR3 is TGTGCCAGCAGCTCTGGGACGGTCGGGGGTGGAGATACGCAGTATTTT. This codes for CASSSGTVGGGDTQYF.

The chain combines TRBV10-1 with TRBJ1-3; 7 bases agree with TRBD1. V trimming: 10 bases; J trimming: 3 bases; junction bases outside the gene matches: 12. CDR1 and CDR2 (germline): WNHNN, SYGVQD (reference sequence). The CDR3 consists of 15 residues. The chain's CDR3 is CAKTMTGLGGNTIYF. Written as DNA, the CDR3 is TGCGCCAAGACAATGACAGGGTTAGGTGGAAACACCATATATTTT.

The genes are TRBV28 and TRBJ1-5, with D uncertain. Germline V gene lookup returns CDR1 MDHEN and CDR2 SYDVKM. V lost 5 bases and J lost 8, with 10 bases in between. This CDR3 spans 12 amino acids. The CDR3 region has the DNA TGTGCCAGCAGTCGACCTGACAAGCCCCAGCATTTT. This gives the protein CASSRPDKPQHF.

This clone was seen a few times. V is TRBV5-6 and J is TRBJ2-3; 10 nucleotides line up with TRBD1. The CDR3 consists of 15 residues. V gave up 4 bases and J gave up 4 bases; unmatched junction bases: 6. Germline assignment: CDR1 SGHDT and CDR2 YYEEEE. CDR3 nucleotide sequence: TGTGCCAGCAGCCCCTGGGACAGGGGCCCAGATACGCAGTATTTT. It encodes CASSPWDRGPDTQYF.

The chain couples TRBV20-1 to TRBJ1-6, with D possibly being TRBD1 (5 bases). Looked up from germline, CDR1 is DFQATT and CDR2 is SNEGSKA (reference sequence). Between the trimmed V and J ends, which lost 3 bases and 5 bases, there was a span of 11 bases. The CDR3 has 14 residues. CDR3 region: CSASPGTDNSPLHF. For the CDR3, the DNA is TGCAGTGCTAGTCCAGGGACTGATAATTCACCCCTCCACTTT.

The J gene is TRBJ2-5, the V gene TRBV5-1; D is tentatively TRBD1 or TRBD2 (6 bases each). V lost 4 bases, J lost 5 bases, and 18 bases lay in between. The CDR3 totals 15 residues. The germline CDR1 and CDR2 sequences are SGHRS and YFSETQ. The CDR3: CASSLGGLSAETQYF. The CDR3 DNA follows: TGCGCCAGCAGCCTGGGGGGCTTGTCGGCGGAGACCCAGTACTTC.

The V gene is TRBV27, the J gene TRBJ1-2, with TRBD1 matching 7 bases. CDR3 size: 14 residues. V gave up 3 bases and J gave up 1 base; unmatched junction bases: 2. Germline values: CDR1 MNHEY, CDR2 SMNVEV (reference sequence). The CDR3 nucleotides are TGTGCCAGCAGTTTCGGGGACAGTAACTATGGCTACACCTTC. This translates into CASSFGDSNYGYTF.

The J gene is TRBJ1-2, the V gene TRBV9; D perhaps matches TRBD1 (5 bases). Trimming took off 7 bases at V and 3 bases at J, with 16 bases between the two ends. From germline, CDR1 is SGDLS and CDR2 YYNGEE. The CDR3 sequence is 14 residues long. This CDR3 reads CASGRLGADYGYTF. Written as DNA, the CDR3 is TGTGCCAGCGGTCGCCTCGGGGCGGACTATGGCTACACCTTC.